Listed below are T cell receptor beta chains from one sample, sequenced in a study of PD-L1 blockade in urothelial cancer. TCRdb keeps only in-frame clones here, not all; method: immunoSEQ multiplex PCR. The sample shows 40,000 to 55,000 clones, more than 75% of them seen only once. This sample comprised PBMCs, obtained around atezolizumab (anti-PD-L1) treatment. All receptors derive from a man between 60 and 75 years old with urothelial cancer. Both conserved end residues are part of each CDR3. D genes are given only for firm matches. Where a row states a size, it is once, few, many or the class of an expanded clone; other rows omit it.

CASSPPGGPYGYTF	TGTGCCAGCAGCCCCCCCGGAGGCCCCTATGGCTACACCTTC	TRBJ1-2	NA	once	TRBV7-2
CASSSQGAGTQYF	TGTGCCAGCAGCTCACAGGGGGCAGGTACGCAGTATTTT	TRBJ2-3	TRBD1	NA	TRBV7-9
CASSRPGGISPLHF	TGTGCCAGCAGTCGCCCGGGGGGGATTTCACCCCTCCACTTT	TRBJ1-6	NA	NA	TRBV27
CASSPRDRVDTDTQYF	TGTGCCAGCAGCCCTCGGGACAGGGTGGACACAGATACGCAGTATTTT	TRBJ2-3	TRBD1	NA	TRBV7-9
CASRTGTGRGYGYTF	TGTGCCAGCAGAACCGGGACAGGGAGAGGCTATGGCTACACCTTC	TRBJ1-2	TRBD1	NA	TRBV2
CASSERAGITYEQYF	TGCGCCAGCAGCGAACGAGCGGGAATTACCTACGAGCAGTACTTC	TRBJ2-7	TRBD2	once	TRBV4-1
CATSREYGQIIGTEAFF	TGTGCCACCAGCAGAGAGTATGGACAGATTATTGGCACTGAAGCTTTCTTT	TRBJ1-1	NA	NA	TRBV15
CSVVFGQHTDTQYF	TGCAGCGTTGTGTTTGGGCAGCACACAGATACGCAGTATTTT	TRBJ2-3	NA	NA	TRBV29-1
CAWSDRFYEQYF	TGTGCCTGGAGTGACAGGTTCTACGAGCAGTACTTC	TRBJ2-7	NA	NA	TRBV30
CASSLTQGNTEAFF	TGTGCCAGCAGCTTAACACAGGGGAACACTGAAGCTTTCTTT	TRBJ1-1	NA	NA	TRBV7-9
CASSLGTSGFYNEQFF	TGCGCCAGCAGCCTGGGGACTAGCGGCTTCTACAATGAGCAGTTCTTC	TRBJ2-1	TRBD2	NA	TRBV5-1
CASRTGWSGNTIYF	TGTGCCAGCAGGACAGGTTGGTCTGGAAACACCATATATTTT	TRBJ1-3	NA	NA	TRBV6-1
CASSRAGDYEQYF	TGCGCCAGCAGCCGGGCGGGGGACTACGAGCAGTACTTC	TRBJ2-7	TRBD2	NA	TRBV5-1
CASPRADTQYF	TGTGCCAGCCCCCGGGCAGATACGCAGTATTTT	TRBJ2-3	NA	NA	TRBV18
CASSVGPNTEAFF	TGTGCCAGCAGTGTGGGCCCGAACACTGAAGCTTTCTTT	TRBJ1-1	NA	NA	TRBV6-1
CASLSGANVLTF	TGCGCCAGCCTCTCTGGGGCCAACGTCCTGACTTTC	TRBJ2-6	NA	NA	TRBV5-1
CASTSRGYTF	TGTGCCAGCACGTCTAGGGGTTACACCTTC	TRBJ1-2	NA	NA	TRBV7-2
CASSESSYQPQHF	TGCGCCAGCAGTGAGTCGAGTTATCAGCCCCAGCATTTT	TRBJ1-5	NA	NA	TRBV10-1
CASTGGLRSNQPQHF	TGTGCCAGCACAGGCGGACTTAGAAGCAATCAGCCCCAGCATTTT	TRBJ1-5	NA	once	TRBV2
CASSPHNRGISYEQYF	TGTGCCAGCAGTCCACACAACAGGGGCATCTCCTACGAGCAGTACTTC	TRBJ2-7	NA	NA	TRBV21-1
CASSSRQGVYGYTF	TGTGCCAGCAGCTCACGACAGGGGGTATATGGCTACACCTTC	TRBJ1-2	TRBD1	NA	TRBV6-5
CASSFPRGSGRADTQYF	TGTGCCAGTAGTTTTCCCAGGGGTAGCGGGAGGGCAGATACGCAGTATTTT	TRBJ2-3	TRBD2	NA	TRBV19
CASSDGTAQSYEQYF	TGCGCCAGCAGTGATGGGACAGCTCAATCCTACGAGCAGTACTTC	TRBJ2-7	TRBD1	once	TRBV10-1
CASSAPTFSGLIANTGELFF	TGTGCCAGCAGCGCCCCTACCTTCTCGGGACTAATAGCGAACACCGGGGAGCTGTTTTTT	TRBJ2-2	TRBD2	NA	TRBV9
CASSKTQGAGTDTQYF	TGCGCCAGCAGCAAAACACAGGGGGCGGGCACAGATACGCAGTATTTT	TRBJ2-3	TRBD1	NA	TRBV5-1
CAISGSGDSIQETQYF	TGTGCCATCAGTGGCTCTGGGGACAGTATTCAAGAGACCCAGTACTTC	TRBJ2-5	TRBD1	NA	TRBV10-3
CAFLQGDSNQPQHF	TGTGCCTTCCTACAGGGGGATTCCAATCAGCCCCAGCATTTT	TRBJ1-5	TRBD1	NA	TRBV12-5
CASSRQGANTGELFF	TGCGCCAGCAGTCGACAGGGGGCGAACACCGGGGAGCTGTTTTTT	TRBJ2-2	TRBD1	NA	TRBV10-2
CASSVVGTLKETQYF	TGTGCCAGCAGCGTAGTCGGGACTCTAAAAGAGACCCAGTACTTC	TRBJ2-5	NA	NA	TRBV9
CASSLSGRAGTGELFF	TGTGCCAGCAGTTTGAGCGGGAGGGCTGGGACCGGGGAGCTGTTTTTT	TRBJ2-2	TRBD2	NA	TRBV28
CASTQGTGIGVYGYTF	TGTGCCAGCACTCAGGGGACAGGGATCGGAGTCTATGGCTACACCTTC	TRBJ1-2	TRBD1	NA	TRBV9
CASSLARTEQETQYF	TGTGCCAGCAGCTTAGCGCGGACAGAACAAGAGACCCAGTACTTC	TRBJ2-5	NA	NA	TRBV7-9
CASSEAPGGARAFF	TGTGCCAGCAGTGAAGCGCCGGGAGGGGCTCGAGCTTTCTTT	TRBJ1-1	NA	NA	TRBV6-1
CASSMLGSAFF	TGTGCCAGTAGTATGTTAGGGAGTGCTTTCTTT	TRBJ1-1	NA	few	TRBV19
CASSVRGSYEQYF	TGTGCCAGCAGCGTCAGGGGTTCCTACGAGCAGTACTTC	TRBJ2-7	NA	NA	TRBV5-4
CASRVGWSSDEQYF	TGCGCCAGCAGGGTAGGTTGGTCGAGCGACGAGCAGTACTTC	TRBJ2-7	NA	NA	TRBV5-1
CASSLVDRGKEEKLFF	TGTGCCAGCAGCCTCGTGGACAGGGGAAAAGAAGAAAAACTGTTTTTT	TRBJ1-4	TRBD1	NA	TRBV4-2
CASSVRDYTDTQYF	TGTGCCAGCAGCGTGAGGGACTACACAGATACGCAGTATTTT	TRBJ2-3	TRBD2	once	TRBV9
CASSESGGYQPQHF	TGTGCCAGCAGTGAAAGTGGGGGGTACCAGCCCCAGCATTTT	TRBJ1-5	NA	NA	TRBV6-1
CASSFSGSNYNSPLHF	TGTGCCAGCAGTTTTTCCGGGTCTAACTATAATTCACCCCTCCACTTT	TRBJ1-6	NA	NA	TRBV27
CARQTGVLSEQFF	TGTGCCAGACAAACCGGGGTCCTGAGTGAGCAGTTCTTC	TRBJ2-1	NA	once	TRBV2
CASSFGAGSGGYTF	TGTGCCAGCAGTTTTGGGGCCGGGTCGGGTGGCTACACCTTC	TRBJ1-2	NA	once	TRBV28
CASSATSGGEETQYF	TGTGCCAGCAGTGCGACTAGCGGGGGGGAAGAGACCCAGTACTTC	TRBJ2-5	TRBD2	NA	TRBV9
CATGTSAYNEQFF	TGTGCCACCGGGACTAGCGCTTACAATGAGCAGTTCTTC	TRBJ2-1	TRBD2	NA	TRBV19
CASSSLPGQLDSYEQYF	TGTGCCAGCAGCTCTTTACCGGGACAGCTAGACTCCTACGAGCAGTACTTC	TRBJ2-7	TRBD1	NA	TRBV11-1
CASSGPLTGRNTEAFF	TGTGCCAGCAGCGGACCGTTGACAGGGAGGAACACTGAAGCTTTCTTT	TRBJ1-1	TRBD1	NA	TRBV28
CASSKQGITEAFF	TGTGCCAGCAGCAAACAGGGTATCACTGAAGCTTTCTTT	TRBJ1-1	NA	NA	TRBV6-6
CASSPPGQGSGGANVLTF	TGTGCCAGCTCACCACCGGGACAGGGGTCAGGTGGGGCCAACGTCCTGACTTTC	TRBJ2-6	TRBD1	NA	TRBV18
CASSLAPPGLAGSYEQYF	TGTGCCAGCAGCTTAGCGCCCCCCGGACTAGCGGGGAGCTACGAGCAGTACTTC	TRBJ2-7	TRBD2	NA	TRBV7-2
CASSESGISGNTIYF	TGTGCCAGCAGTGAATCCGGGATCTCTGGAAACACCATATATTTT	TRBJ1-3	NA	NA	TRBV6-1